These T cell receptor beta chains were read from a single sample in a study of beta chain features in type 1 diabetes. This table comes from immunoSEQ multiplex PCR, and its TCRdb copy is limited to in-frame clones, with some not included. The sample contains roughly 330,000 clones, 13% of which appear only once. Sequenced material: naive CD4+ T cells from blood. These receptors were obtained from a woman aged 18-30 years with type 1 diabetes. Both conserved end residues are part of each CDR3.

v_gene,j_gene,CDR3aa
TRBV29-1,TRBJ2-7,CSAEGLADPYEQYF
TRBV6-1,TRBJ2-2,CASHRGGELFF
TRBV9,TRBJ2-5,CASSGRRNQETQYF
TRBV29-1,TRBJ2-5,CSVRLAGAPQETQYF
TRBV30,TRBJ1-2,CAWSAGQVQGSPGGYGYTF
TRBV19,TRBJ1-1,CATTRRGPARNTEAFF
TRBV19,TRBJ2-1,CASRTGTSGKNEQFF
TRBV28,TRBJ1-2,CASSPRQYGYTF
TRBV7-2,TRBJ2-7,CASSRSAYEQYF
TRBV7-9,TRBJ1-3,CASSFVRASGNTIYF
TRBV29-1,TRBJ2-3,CSVDWSALGTDTQYF
TRBV30,TRBJ1-5,CAWSRDSNQPQHF
TRBV7-2,TRBJ1-5,CASSLARDQPQHF
TRBV7-9,TRBJ1-1,CASSLTVNTEAFF
TRBV30,TRBJ2-2,CAWLAGGFAGELFF
TRBV28,TRBJ1-5,CGGGDTNQPQHF
TRBV28,TRBJ2-3,CASRSGGSKDTQYF
TRBV29-1,TRBJ2-1,CSVEQLAGGSGEQFF
TRBV11-2,TRBJ2-2,CASSLGHWRGTGELFF
TRBV13,TRBJ2-1,CASSRSGRASSYNEQFF